This TCR beta chain was identified during a study of blood T cell repertoires in COVID-19. Overall study context: Sample material is recorded as cDNA or gDNA derived from T cells, B-cell-depleted T cells, or PBMCs.

Profiling relied on immunoSEQ multiplex PCR, and the TCRdb table lists in-frame clones only, not all of them. Here the sample spans approximately 310,000 clones, about nine tenths being singletons. Sequenced sample: peripheral blood. The clonotype was recovered from a man aged 50 to 60 with active or convalescent COVID-19.

CDR3 in DNA: TGTGCCAGCTCAAAGTGGGAGGGCCCTTACAATGAGCAGTTCTTC. It is translated as CASSKWEGPYNEQFF. The rearrangement joins TRBV18 to TRBJ2-1, with 7 bases fitting TRBD2. In germline, CDR1 is KGHSH, CDR2 LQKENI. V lost 5 bases and J lost 4; bases outside the gene matches: 8. The CDR3 is made up of 15 amino acids.